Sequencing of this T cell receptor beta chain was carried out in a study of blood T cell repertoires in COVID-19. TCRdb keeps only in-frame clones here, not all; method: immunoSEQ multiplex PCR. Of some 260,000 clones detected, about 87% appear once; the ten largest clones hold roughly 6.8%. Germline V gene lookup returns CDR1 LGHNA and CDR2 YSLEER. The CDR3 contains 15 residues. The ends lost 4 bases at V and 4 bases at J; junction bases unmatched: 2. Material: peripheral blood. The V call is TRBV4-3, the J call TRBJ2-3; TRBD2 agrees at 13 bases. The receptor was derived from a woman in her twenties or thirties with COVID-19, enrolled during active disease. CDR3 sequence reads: CASSRGLAGADTQYF. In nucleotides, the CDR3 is TGCGCCAGCAGCCGAGGACTAGCGGGGGCAGATACGCAGTATTTT.